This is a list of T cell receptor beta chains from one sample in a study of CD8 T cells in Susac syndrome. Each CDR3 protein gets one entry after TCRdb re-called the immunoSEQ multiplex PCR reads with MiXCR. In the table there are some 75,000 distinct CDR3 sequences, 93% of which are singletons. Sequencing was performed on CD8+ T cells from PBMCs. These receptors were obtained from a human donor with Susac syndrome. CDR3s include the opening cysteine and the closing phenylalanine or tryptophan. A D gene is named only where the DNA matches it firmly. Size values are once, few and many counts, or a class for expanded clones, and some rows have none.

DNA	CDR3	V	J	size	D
TGTGCCAGCAGTCCCACGGGAGGGAACTATGGCTACACCTTC	CASSPTGGNYGYTF	TRBV27	TRBJ1-2	-	-
TGTGCCAGCAGTTCCACTAACACCGGGGAGCTGTTTTTT	CASSSTNTGELFF	TRBV27	TRBJ2-2	-	-
TGTGCCAGCAGTTTAACGGGGGCCTACTACAATGAGCAGTTCTTC	CASSLTGAYYNEQFF	TRBV12-3/TRBV12-4	TRBJ2-1	-	-
TGTGCCAGCCTCATCGGCGGGACCGCTGGAAACACCATATATTTT	CASLIGGTAGNTIYF	TRBV12-3/TRBV12-4	TRBJ1-3	-	-
TGTGCCAGCAGTTACTCCCTAGCGGGAGCTTTGAATGAGCAGTTCTTC	CASSYSLAGALNEQFF	TRBV6-6	TRBJ2-1	-	TRBD2
TGTGCCAGTAGTTCCCTCCAAGCGGAGGTTTACAATGAGCAGTTCTTC	CASSSLQAEVYNEQFF	TRBV19	TRBJ2-1	-	-
TGTGCCAGCAGTTACCCTCCGAGTGGGGCCCTCCACTTT	CASSYPPSGALHF	TRBV6-6	TRBJ1-6	-	-
TGCGCCAGCAGCCCCGGACCGGGACAGGGTAGTTCCTACGAGCAGTACTTC	CASSPGPGQGSSYEQYF	TRBV5-1	TRBJ2-7	-	TRBD1
TGTGCCTGGAGTGTCACCTACGAGCAGTACTTC	CAWSVTYEQYF	TRBV30	TRBJ2-7	-	-
TGTGCCAGTAGTATCGCCAGAGATCAGCCCCAGCATTTT	CASSIARDQPQHF	TRBV19	TRBJ1-5	-	-
TGTGCCAGCAGCCAAGGGTATCTAGCGGGGGGGTACAATGAGCAGTTCTTC	CASSQGYLAGGYNEQFF	TRBV4-2	TRBJ2-1	-	TRBD2
TGTGCCAGCAGCTCTGGACTGCAGCAAGAGACCCAGTACTTC	CASSSGLQQETQYF	TRBV5-6	TRBJ2-5	-	-
TGTGCCAGCAGTGGGGGACAGGAAATTGAGCAGTTCTTC	CASSGGQEIEQFF	TRBV2	TRBJ2-1	once	TRBD1
TGCAGCGTAGAGGGGGGGAACACTGAAGCTTTCTTT	CSVEGGNTEAFF	TRBV29-1	TRBJ1-1	-	-
TGTGCCAGCAGCTTAACCTCCGACAGATACTACGAGCAGTACTTC	CASSLTSDRYYEQYF	TRBV11-3	TRBJ2-7	-	-
TGTGCCAGCAGCTTAAGGGCTGGAACCTCCTACGAGCAGTACTTC	CASSLRAGTSYEQYF	TRBV7-6	TRBJ2-7	-	-
TGTGCCAGCAGTACTACTAGCGGGAGATCGGATACGCAGTATTTT	CASSTTSGRSDTQYF	TRBV11-2	TRBJ2-3	-	TRBD2
TGCAGTGCTAGGGGCGCCCTTAGCGGGAGCGACCCCTGGAAGCAGTTCTTC	CSARGALSGSDPWKQFF	TRBV20-1	TRBJ2-1	-	TRBD2
TGTGCCAGCAGTTTCAGTGGATCAGCGGCCCAAGAGACCCAGTACTTC	CASSFSGSAAQETQYF	TRBV12-3/TRBV12-4	TRBJ2-5	-	-
TGTGCCAGCAGCCCTATAGGGGGTAACACTGAAGCTTTCTTT	CASSPIGGNTEAFF	TRBV3-1	TRBJ1-1	-	-
TGCAGTGCTAGAGACCCGGGACAGGTTATTTCCTACGAGCAGTACTTC	CSARDPGQVISYEQYF	TRBV20-1	TRBJ2-7	-	TRBD1
TGTGCCAGCAGCTTAGGGTCGGGGTCCGGGGCCAACGTCCTGACTTTC	CASSLGSGSGANVLTF	TRBV11-2	TRBJ2-6	-	-
TGTGCCAGCAGCAGGGGCGGGGTTAATGAGCAGTTCTTC	CASSRGGVNEQFF	TRBV9	TRBJ2-1	-	-
TGCAGTGCCATAGGGACAGGGGCGTACACCGGGGAGCTGTTTTTT	CSAIGTGAYTGELFF	TRBV20-1	TRBJ2-2	-	TRBD1
TGTGCCAGCAGCGGTACAGGGCAAAAGGGGGAAAAACTGTTTTTT	CASSGTGQKGEKLFF	TRBV6-5	TRBJ1-4	-	-
TGCAGTGCTAGTGATCCCTCAACAGCGGGAGGCCCCTCCTACGAGCAGTACTTC	CSASDPSTAGGPSYEQYF	TRBV20-1	TRBJ2-7	-	TRBD2
TGCAGTGCTAGAAGATGGGCCGCTTCCGGTGACGATGGCTACACCTTC	CSARRWAASGDDGYTF	TRBV20-1	TRBJ1-2	-	-
TGTGCCAGCAGACCTACCGGGACAGGGGAAGACGAGCAGTACTTC	CASRPTGTGEDEQYF	TRBV7-9	TRBJ2-7	once	TRBD1
TGCGCCAGCAGATCCCCGGGGGGGGCCCTTTCCTACGAGCAGTACTTC	CASRSPGGALSYEQYF	TRBV10-1	TRBJ2-7	-	TRBD2
TGCGCCAGCAGCCGCGTGACAGGGGTCGAGGCCTATGGGCCAGAGACCCAGTACTTC	CASSRVTGVEAYGPETQYF	TRBV4-3	TRBJ2-5	-	TRBD1
TGTGCCAGCAGCTTGGCTAGGGAGCAGTTCTTC	CASSLAREQFF	TRBV5-6	TRBJ2-1	-	-
TGTGCCAGCAGCCAGTGGGACCGAATGAACACTGAAGCTTTCTTT	CASSQWDRMNTEAFF	TRBV5-4	TRBJ1-1	-	-
TGTGCCAGCAGCCAAAGGACAGTAACAGATACGCAGTATTTT	CASSQRTVTDTQYF	TRBV14	TRBJ2-3	-	-
TGTGCCAGCAGCACACCGGGACTAGCGGGAGCTATTGAGCAGTTCTTC	CASSTPGLAGAIEQFF	TRBV7-9	TRBJ2-1	-	TRBD2
TGTGCCAGCAGCTTGTCCCTCTCTGGGGCCAACGTCCTGACTTTC	CASSLSLSGANVLTF	TRBV5-4	TRBJ2-6	-	-
TGCGCCAGCAGCCGGTTACTAGCGGGAGAGGAGACCCAGTACTTC	CASSRLLAGEETQYF	TRBV4-1	TRBJ2-5	-	TRBD2
TGTGCCAGCGGGACTAGCGGGAGGTTACCCTACGAGCAGTACTTC	CASGTSGRLPYEQYF	TRBV28	TRBJ2-7	once	TRBD2
TGTGCCAGCAGCCCCCGGGACTACCCGGGAGGAGATACGCAGTATTTT	CASSPRDYPGGDTQYF	TRBV3-1	TRBJ2-3	-	TRBD2
TGTGCCAGCAGCTTGGTGTCTAGCGGGAACGCGGGCTACGAGCAGTACTTC	CASSLVSSGNAGYEQYF	TRBV7-2	TRBJ2-7	-	TRBD2
TGCAGTGCTAGAGAGTTACAGGGAGATACGCAGTATTTT	CSARELQGDTQYF	TRBV20-1	TRBJ2-3	-	-
TGTGCCAGCAGCCAAACAGGGTACACAGATACGCAGTATTTT	CASSQTGYTDTQYF	TRBV7-3	TRBJ2-3	-	-
TGTGCCAGCAGTGAATTAACAGTTGGGGGCTACACCTTC	CASSELTVGGYTF	TRBV6-1	TRBJ1-2	-	-
TGTGCCAGCAGCTTAGGGGGAACAGCGGGCGCTAGCACAGATACGCAGTATTTT	CASSLGGTAGASTDTQYF	TRBV7-8	TRBJ2-3	-	-
TGTGCCAGCGGCGAACGGGCGGGCTGGGATAATTCACCCCTCCACTTT	CASGERAGWDNSPLHF	TRBV5-6	TRBJ1-6	-	-
TGCAGCGTTAGACTAGCGGGATACTCCGGGGAGCTGTTTTTT	CSVRLAGYSGELFF	TRBV29-1	TRBJ2-2	-	TRBD2
TGTGCCAGCAGCCAAGAAGGGTACGAGCAGTACTTC	CASSQEGYEQYF	TRBV4-2	TRBJ2-7	-	-
TGTGCCAGCAGCTTAGCGGGGGCAGACACTGAAGCTTTCTTT	CASSLAGADTEAFF	TRBV7-9	TRBJ1-1	-	-
TGTGCCAGCAGTACCCTCCGCGGCGGGACCGGGGAGCTGTTTTTT	CASSTLRGGTGELFF	TRBV12-3/TRBV12-4	TRBJ2-2	once	-
TGTGCCAGCAGTATCGGCGGGAGTCCCAAAAACATTCAGTACTTC	CASSIGGSPKNIQYF	TRBV12-3/TRBV12-4	TRBJ2-4	-	TRBD2
TGTGCCAGCAGCCCGACCCTTGGGGACACTGAAGCTTTCTTT	CASSPTLGDTEAFF	TRBV14	TRBJ1-1	-	-
TGCAGTGCTAGAGACCGGCGGAGGAACACCGGGGAGCTGTTTTTT	CSARDRRRNTGELFF	TRBV20-1	TRBJ2-2	-	-